What follows describes a single T cell receptor (beta chain). TCRdb's table, derived via immunoSEQ multiplex PCR, lists solely in-frame clones and lacks some. The top ten hold about 3% of the sample, which has about 220,000 clones, 85% seen once. The data originate from a study of blood T cell repertoires in COVID-19. Trimming removed 5 bases from V and 2 bases from J; junction bases left unmatched: 4. The CDR3 spans 14 residues. CDR1 MDHEN and CDR2 SYDVKM come from the germline V gene. The source of this sequence is a man in his fifties who had recovered from COVID-19. Sequencing used peripheral blood. The chain has TRBV28 and TRBJ2-3, with 7 positions matching TRBD1. This CDR3 is CASSPQGLTDTQYF. The CDR3 DNA reads TGTGCCAGCAGTCCACAGGGGCTCACAGATACGCAGTATTTT.